The 13 T cell receptor beta chains below all came from one sample that was sequenced in a study of vaccination and CD4 T cells after COVID-19. Antigens for these TCRs are unknown. The assay that was used to sequence DNA from cultured CD4+ T cells was the Oncomine TCR Beta short-read assay. One entry per CDR3 protein, called by TCRdb with MiXCR from the PCR reads. The sample yields around 13,000 distinct CDR3 sequences, around 47% seen once. Treatment given: approximately nine-day PBMC culture with coronavirus spike peptide pools or control peptides (ViraFEST assay). Material: CD4+ T cells from blood, cultured in vitro. Receptors were obtained from a human donor who had recovered from COVID-19.

The rearrangement links TRBV20-1 to TRBJ1-1, with D hard to call. The germline V gene encodes CDR1 DFQATT and CDR2 SNEGSKA (reference sequence). The CDR3 is made up of 14 amino acids. Trimming took 0 bases from V and 0 from J, leaving 8 bases between them. This CDR3 is CSARDSLMNTEAFF. CDR3 DNA: TGCAGTGCTAGAGACAGCCTTATGAACACTGAAGCTTTCTTT.

J is TRBJ2-3 and V is TRBV20-1; 11 bases are shared with TRBD2. V lost 6 bases and J lost 2; bases outside the gene matches: 10. Germline lookup yields CDR1 DFQATT and CDR2 SNEGSKA (reference sequence). The CDR3 consists of 16 residues. The CDR3: CSATQTSGIHTDTQYF. CDR3 coding DNA: TGCAGTGCCACCCAGACTAGCGGGATACACACAGATACGCAGTATTTT.

The gene calls are TRBV7-2 and TRBJ1-1, with 7 nucleotides matching TRBD1. The ends lost 5 bases at V and 0 bases at J; junction bases unmatched: 3. In germline, CDR1 is SGHTA, CDR2 FQGNSA. The CDR3 has 14 residues. The CDR3 loop reads CASSPGQVNTEAFF. The CDR3 DNA sequence: TGTGCCAGCAGCCCAGGACAGGTGAACACTGAAGCTTTCTTT.

The chain has TRBV28 and TRBJ2-4; D uncertain. V gave up 3 bases and J gave up 0 bases, with 6 bases separating them. Germline CDR1 reads MDHEN; CDR2 reads SYDVKM. This CDR3 has 14 amino acids. CDR3 in DNA: TGTGCCAGCAGTTTCGTAATAGCCAAAAACATTCAGTACTTC. It yields the protein CASSFVIAKNIQYF.

In its sample, this clonotype was seen a few times. The genes are TRBV6-1 and TRBJ1-2, with a possible D match to TRBD1 (5 bases). Trimming removed 5 bases at V and 8 bases at J, with 18 bases between. The CDR3 is 14 residues long. Germline V gene lookup returns CDR1 MNHNS and CDR2 SASEGT. The CDR3 is CASSPWGIGRGYTF. In DNA, the CDR3 is TGTGCCAGCAGTCCCTGGGGGATAGGGCGAGGCTACACCTTC.

The chain carries TRBV7-6 and TRBJ2-1, with D unclear. V shed 3 bases and J shed 2 bases, with 11 bases lying between them. The CDR3 runs to 15 residues. Germline CDR1 and CDR2: SGHVS and FNYEAQ. The CDR3 here is CASSFLTPPYNEQFF. The CDR3 DNA reads as TGTGCCAGCAGCTTCCTTACACCGCCCTACAATGAGCAGTTCTTC.

This sequence joins TRBV28 and TRBJ2-1; 7 bases are shared with TRBD2. This CDR3 is 13 amino acids long. Germline CDR1 reads MDHEN; CDR2 reads SYDVKM. V dropped 6 bases and J dropped 14; count of bases not matched to a gene: 13. The CDR3 coding sequence is TGTGCCAGCAGGAGGGCTAGCGGCTATTGGGAGTTCTTC. This translates into CASRRASGYWEFF.

By its share, this clonotype is medium-sized. This chain uses TRBV12-3 or TRBV12-4 with TRBJ1-1, with a tentative D call TRBD1 (5 bases). The germline V and J ends were trimmed by 6 bases and 2 bases, with 10 bases remaining between them. This CDR3 has 13 residues. DNA of the CDR3: TGTGCCAGCAGACCTACAGGTAACACTGAAGCTTTCTTT. It translates to CASRPTGNTEAFF.

This clonotype has only a few counts. The chain couples TRBV6-1 to TRBJ2-7, with D possibly being TRBD1 (5 bases). V gave up 5 bases and J gave up 0 bases, with 8 bases separating them. This CDR3 has 13 residues. The germline V gene has CDR1 MNHNS and CDR2 SASEGT. CDR3 amino acids: CASSTDSSYEQYF. The CDR3 coding sequence is TGTGCCAGCAGTACCGACAGCTCCTACGAGCAGTACTTC.

A word on this clonotype: A junction boundary mismatches the germline segment, possibly from a read error. The rearrangement uses TRBV20-1 and TRBJ2-3; 11 bases fit TRBD2. Germline loops: CDR1 DFQATT, CDR2 SNEGSKA (reference sequence). The CDR3 runs to 16 residues. CDR3 loop: CRAARLAGGSRDTQYF. CDR3 sequence (DNA): TGCCGTGCGGCACGTCTAGCGGGGGGCTCGAGAGATACGCAGTATTTT.

The chain employs TRBV6-1 and TRBJ1-6; tentatively, D is TRBD1 (6 bases). The CDR3 sequence is 17 residues long. V was shortened by 6 bases and J by 0 bases, with 15 bases between the two germline ends. CDR1 is MNHNS and CDR2 is SASEGT in the germline V gene. The CDR3 protein is CASRPNTGSSYNSPLHF. CDR3 nucleotides: TGTGCCAGCAGGCCAAATACAGGGAGCTCCTATAATTCACCCCTCCACTTT.

V gene TRBV10-3 combines with J gene TRBJ2-3; a possible D gene is TRBD2 (7 bases). The germline CDR1 and CDR2 sequences are ENHRY and SYGVKD. V was shortened by 10 bases and J by 3 bases, with 14 bases between the two germline ends. This CDR3 has 13 residues. This CDR3 is CAKRDKTTDTQYF. The CDR3 region has the DNA TGTGCCAAGCGGGACAAGACTACAGATACGCAGTATTTT.

The rearrangement links TRBV4-1 to TRBJ1-2; D may be TRBD1 (5 bases). The CDR3 totals 18 residues. Trimming cost V 1 base and J 2 bases, with 20 bases left between them. Germline assignment: CDR1 MGHRA and CDR2 YSYEKL. The DNA of the CDR3 is TGCGCCAGCAGCCAAGTAGTAGGGGCGATTTCCCCAAACTATGGCTACACCTTC. Translating gives CASSQVVGAISPNYGYTF.